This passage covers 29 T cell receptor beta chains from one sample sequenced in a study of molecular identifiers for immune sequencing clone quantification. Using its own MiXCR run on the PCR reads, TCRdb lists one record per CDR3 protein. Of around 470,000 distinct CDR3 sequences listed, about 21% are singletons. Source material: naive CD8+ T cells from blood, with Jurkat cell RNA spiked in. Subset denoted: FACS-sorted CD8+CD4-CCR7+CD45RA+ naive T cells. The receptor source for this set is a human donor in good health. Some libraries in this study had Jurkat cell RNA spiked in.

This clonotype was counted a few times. The CDR3: CASSLAGTGVFDEQFF. As DNA, the CDR3 is TGTGCCAGCAGCTTGGCCGGGACAGGGGTCTTCGATGAGCAGTTCTTC. The chain uses TRBV7-2 and TRBJ2-1, with TRBD1 matching over 10 bases. The CDR3 has 16 residues. V lost 3 bases and J lost 8; bases outside the gene matches: 10. From germline, CDR1 is SGHTA and CDR2 FQGNSA.

The CDR3, as DNA: TGTGCCAGCAGTTCGGACAATTACGAGCAGTACTTC. Protein sequence: CASSSDNYEQYF. This rearrangement joins TRBV28 to TRBJ2-7, with D possibly being TRBD1 (5 bases). Germline CDR1 and CDR2: MDHEN and SYDVKM. Between the trimmed V and J ends, which lost 4 bases and 4 bases, there was a span of 8 bases. This CDR3 is 12 amino acids long.

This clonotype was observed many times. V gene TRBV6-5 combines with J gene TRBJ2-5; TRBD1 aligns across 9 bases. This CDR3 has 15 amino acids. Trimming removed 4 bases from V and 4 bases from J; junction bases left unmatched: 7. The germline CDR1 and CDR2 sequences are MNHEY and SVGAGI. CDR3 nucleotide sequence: TGTGCCAGCAGTTCCACAGGGGGCTCAGGAGAGACCCAGTACTTC. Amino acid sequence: CASSSTGGSGETQYF.

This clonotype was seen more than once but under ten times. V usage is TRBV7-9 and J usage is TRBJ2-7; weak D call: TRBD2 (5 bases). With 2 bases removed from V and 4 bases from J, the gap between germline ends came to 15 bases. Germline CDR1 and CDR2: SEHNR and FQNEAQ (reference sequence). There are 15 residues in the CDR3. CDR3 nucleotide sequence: TGTGCCAGCAGCTTATTAGTGGGAGTAGGGTACGAGCAGTACTTC. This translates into CASSLLVGVGYEQYF.

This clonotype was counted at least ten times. CDR3 bases: TGTGCCTGGAGTGTACCGGGACAGGGGCACACTGAAGCTTTCTTT. This encodes CAWSVPGQGHTEAFF. The chain links TRBV30 to TRBJ1-1, with 10 bases lining up with TRBD1. Per germline, CDR1 GTSNPN and CDR2 SVGIG (reference sequence). V shed 0 bases, J shed 3 bases, and the junction held 4 bases outside the gene matches. The CDR3 length is 15 residues.

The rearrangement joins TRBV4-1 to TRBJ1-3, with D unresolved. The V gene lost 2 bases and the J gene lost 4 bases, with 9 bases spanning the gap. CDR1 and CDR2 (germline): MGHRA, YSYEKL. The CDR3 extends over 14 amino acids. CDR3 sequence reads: CASSQPITGNTIYF. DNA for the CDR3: TGCGCCAGCAGCCAACCTATCACCGGAAACACCATATATTTT.

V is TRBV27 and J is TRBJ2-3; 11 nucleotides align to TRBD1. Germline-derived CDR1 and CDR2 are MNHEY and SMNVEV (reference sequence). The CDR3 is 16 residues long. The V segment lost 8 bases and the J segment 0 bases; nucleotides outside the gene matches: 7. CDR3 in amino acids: CASPGQGETSTDTQYF. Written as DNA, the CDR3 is TGTGCCAGCCCGGGACAGGGGGAAACTAGCACAGATACGCAGTATTTT.

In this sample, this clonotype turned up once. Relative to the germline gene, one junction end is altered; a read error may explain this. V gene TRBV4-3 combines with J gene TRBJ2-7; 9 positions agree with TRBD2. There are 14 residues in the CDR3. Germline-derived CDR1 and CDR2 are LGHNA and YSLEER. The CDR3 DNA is TGCGCCAACAGCCCTATAGCGGGGGTCTACGAGCAGTACTTC. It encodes CANSPIAGVYEQYF.

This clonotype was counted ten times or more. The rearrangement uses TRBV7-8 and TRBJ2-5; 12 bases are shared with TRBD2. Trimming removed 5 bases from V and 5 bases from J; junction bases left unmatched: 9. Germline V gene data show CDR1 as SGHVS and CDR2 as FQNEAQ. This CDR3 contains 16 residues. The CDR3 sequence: CASSQSSGGAYETQYF. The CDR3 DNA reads TGTGCCAGCAGCCAATCTAGCGGGGGGGCCTATGAGACCCAGTACTTC.

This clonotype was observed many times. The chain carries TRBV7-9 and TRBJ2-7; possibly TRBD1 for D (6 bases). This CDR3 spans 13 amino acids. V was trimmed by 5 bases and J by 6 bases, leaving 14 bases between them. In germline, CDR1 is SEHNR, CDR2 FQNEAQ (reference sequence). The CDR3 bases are TGTGCCAGCAGCCCGCGGACAGCGACCGAGCAGTACTTC. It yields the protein CASSPRTATEQYF.

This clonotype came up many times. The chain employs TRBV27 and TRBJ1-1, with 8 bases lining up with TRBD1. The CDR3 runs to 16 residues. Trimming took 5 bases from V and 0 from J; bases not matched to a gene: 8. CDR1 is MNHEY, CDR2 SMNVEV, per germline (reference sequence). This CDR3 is CASSLREDRVNTEAFF. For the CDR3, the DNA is TGTGCCAGCAGTCTCCGGGAGGACAGGGTGAACACTGAAGCTTTCTTT.

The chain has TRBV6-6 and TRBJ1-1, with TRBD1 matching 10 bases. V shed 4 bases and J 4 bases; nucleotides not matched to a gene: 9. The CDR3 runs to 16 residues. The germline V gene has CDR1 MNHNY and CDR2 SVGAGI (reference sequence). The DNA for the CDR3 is TGTGCCAGCAGTTCCTCGGGACAGGGGATTTCCACTGAAGCTTTCTTT. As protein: CASSSSGQGISTEAFF.

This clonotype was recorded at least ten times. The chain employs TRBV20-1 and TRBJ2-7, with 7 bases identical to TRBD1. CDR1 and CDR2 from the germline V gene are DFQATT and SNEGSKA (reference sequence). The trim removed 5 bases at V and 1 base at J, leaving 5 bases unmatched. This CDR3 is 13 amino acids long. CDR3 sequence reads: CSAPRQGSYEQYF. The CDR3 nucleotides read TGCAGTGCTCCACGACAGGGATCCTACGAGCAGTACTTC.

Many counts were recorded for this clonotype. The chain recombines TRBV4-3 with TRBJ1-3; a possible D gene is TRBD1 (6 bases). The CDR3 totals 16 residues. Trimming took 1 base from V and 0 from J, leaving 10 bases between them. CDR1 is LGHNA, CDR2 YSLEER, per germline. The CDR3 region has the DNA TGCGCCAGCAGCCAAGGACAGGACAGCTCTGGAAACACCATATATTTT. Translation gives CASSQGQDSSGNTIYF.

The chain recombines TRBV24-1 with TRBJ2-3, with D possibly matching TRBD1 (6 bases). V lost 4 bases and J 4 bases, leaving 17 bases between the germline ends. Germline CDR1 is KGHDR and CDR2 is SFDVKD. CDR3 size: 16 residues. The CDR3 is CATSEPTGYESDTQYF. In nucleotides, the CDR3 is TGTGCCACCAGTGAGCCGACAGGTTATGAGTCAGATACGCAGTATTTT.

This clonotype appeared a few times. CDR3 protein: CASSLSLMAYEQYF. The CDR3 DNA is TGTGCCAGCAGTTTATCTCTTATGGCCTACGAGCAGTACTTC. The chain couples TRBV28 to TRBJ2-7; D is unclear. The V gene lost 1 base and the J gene lost 2 bases, with 9 bases spanning the gap. CDR3 length: 14 amino acids. Germline V CDR1 and CDR2: MDHEN, SYDVKM.

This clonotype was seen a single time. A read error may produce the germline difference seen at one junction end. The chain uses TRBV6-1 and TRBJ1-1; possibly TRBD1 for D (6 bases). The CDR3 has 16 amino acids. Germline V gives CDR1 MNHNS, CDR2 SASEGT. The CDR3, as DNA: TGTGCCAGCGGCTCACTGTTGGGGGCTGAGTACACTGAAGCCTTCTTT. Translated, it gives CASGSLLGAEYTEAFF.

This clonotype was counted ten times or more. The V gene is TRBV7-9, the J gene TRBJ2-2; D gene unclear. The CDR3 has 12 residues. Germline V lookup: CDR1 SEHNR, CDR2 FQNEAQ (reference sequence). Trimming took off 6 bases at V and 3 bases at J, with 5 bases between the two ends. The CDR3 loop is CASSHYTGELFF. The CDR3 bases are TGTGCCAGCAGTCATTACACCGGGGAGCTGTTTTTT.

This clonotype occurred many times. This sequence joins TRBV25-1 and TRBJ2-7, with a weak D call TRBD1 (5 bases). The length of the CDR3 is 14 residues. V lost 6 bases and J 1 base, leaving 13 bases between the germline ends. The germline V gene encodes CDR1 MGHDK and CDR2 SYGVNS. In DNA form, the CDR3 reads TGTGCCAGCAGCCAACCGGACACGTCCTACGAGCAGTACTTC. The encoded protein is CASSQPDTSYEQYF.

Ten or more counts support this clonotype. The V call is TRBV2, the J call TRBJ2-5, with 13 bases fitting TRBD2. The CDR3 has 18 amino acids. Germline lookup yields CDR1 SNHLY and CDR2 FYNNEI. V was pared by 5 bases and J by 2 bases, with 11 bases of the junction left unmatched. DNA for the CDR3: TGTGCCAGCAGTAACAGCCCCGGACTAGCGGGGGAGCAAGAGACCCAGTACTTC. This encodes CASSNSPGLAGEQETQYF.

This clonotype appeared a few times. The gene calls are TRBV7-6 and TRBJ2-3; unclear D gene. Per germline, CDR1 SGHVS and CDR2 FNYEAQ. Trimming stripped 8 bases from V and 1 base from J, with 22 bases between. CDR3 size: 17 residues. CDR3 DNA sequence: TGTGCCAGCGCTATTCCTTCCCTCTCGACTGGCACAGATACGCAGTATTTT. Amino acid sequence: CASAIPSLSTGTDTQYF.

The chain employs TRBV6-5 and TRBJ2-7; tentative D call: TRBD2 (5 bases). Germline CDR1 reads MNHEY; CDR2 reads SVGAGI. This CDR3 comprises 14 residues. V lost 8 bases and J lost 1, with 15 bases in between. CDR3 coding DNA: TGTGCCAGCGGCACCGGACTCCTATCCTACGAGCAGTACTTC. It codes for CASGTGLLSYEQYF.

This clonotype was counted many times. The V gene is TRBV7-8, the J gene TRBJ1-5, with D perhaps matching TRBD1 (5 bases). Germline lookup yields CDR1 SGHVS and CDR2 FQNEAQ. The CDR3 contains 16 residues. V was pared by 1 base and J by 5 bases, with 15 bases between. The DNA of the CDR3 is TGTGCCAGCAGCTTAGTTGGGGGTTTGGCCCATCAGCCCCAGCATTTT. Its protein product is CASSLVGGLAHQPQHF.

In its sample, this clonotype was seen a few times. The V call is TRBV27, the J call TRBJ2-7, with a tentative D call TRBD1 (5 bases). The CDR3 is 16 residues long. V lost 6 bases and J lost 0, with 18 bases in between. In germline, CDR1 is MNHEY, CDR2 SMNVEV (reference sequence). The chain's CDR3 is CASSPGPGFSSYEQYF. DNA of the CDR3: TGTGCCAGCAGCCCAGGCCCAGGGTTCAGCTCCTACGAGCAGTACTTC.

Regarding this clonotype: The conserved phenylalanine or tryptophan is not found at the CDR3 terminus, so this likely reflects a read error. CDR3 coding DNA: TGCGCCAGCAGCTTGGCGTGGGGACAGGGGTACGAGCAGTACTCC. Protein: CASSLAWGQGYEQYS. The V gene is TRBV5-1, the J gene TRBJ2-7; 10 bases match TRBD1. The CDR3 consists of 15 residues. Germline CDR1 is SGHRS and CDR2 is YFSETQ. V lost 0 bases and J lost 4; bases outside the gene matches: 4.

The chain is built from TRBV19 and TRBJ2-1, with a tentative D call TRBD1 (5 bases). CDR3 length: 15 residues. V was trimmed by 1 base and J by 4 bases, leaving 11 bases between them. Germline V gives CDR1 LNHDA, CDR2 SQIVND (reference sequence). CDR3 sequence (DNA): TGTGCCAGTAGTATAGCAAATAGGGGATACAATGAGCAGTTCTTC. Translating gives CASSIANRGYNEQFF.

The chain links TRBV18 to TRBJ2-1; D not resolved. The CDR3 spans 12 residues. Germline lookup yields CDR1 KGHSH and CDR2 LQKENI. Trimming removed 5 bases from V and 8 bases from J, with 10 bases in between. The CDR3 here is CASSKPGYEQFF. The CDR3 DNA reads TGTGCCAGCTCAAAACCTGGCTATGAGCAGTTCTTC.

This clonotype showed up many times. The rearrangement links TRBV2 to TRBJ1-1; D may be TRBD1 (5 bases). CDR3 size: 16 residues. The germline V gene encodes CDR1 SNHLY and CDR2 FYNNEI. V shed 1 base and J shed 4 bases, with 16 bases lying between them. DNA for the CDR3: TGTGCCAGCAGTGAAGGTATACAGGCGAGTGGCACTGAAGCTTTCTTT. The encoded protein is CASSEGIQASGTEAFF.

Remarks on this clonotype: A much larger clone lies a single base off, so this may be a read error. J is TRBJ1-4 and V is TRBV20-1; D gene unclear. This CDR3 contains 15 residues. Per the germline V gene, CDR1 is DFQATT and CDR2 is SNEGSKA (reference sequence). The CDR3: CSASDPYATNEKPFF. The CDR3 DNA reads TGCAGTGCTAGCGACCCCTATGCAACTAATGAAAAACCGTTTTTT.